This record looks at one TCR beta chain sequence and its context. The sample comes from a study of blood T cell repertoires in COVID-19. Study information: The study drew acute and convalescent COVID-19 samples from the United States, Italy and Spain. Nucleic acid was either cDNA or gDNA, and it came from T cells, B-cell-depleted T cells, or PBMCs.

In the authors' methods: Estimated nucleated cell counts came from reference gene primer amplification. Measured with immunoSEQ multiplex PCR; TCRdb has only the in-frame clones, and not every one. V, J and clone size derive from that table, while D and trimming were established from the DNA sequence. Seen here are roughly 30,000 clones, 60% to 80% observed once, and the top ten hold around 7%. CDR3 length: 14 amino acids. Deletions cut 6 bases from V and 4 bases from J, with 18 bases between. The germline CDR1 and CDR2 sequences are SQVTM and ANQGSEA. Specimen: peripheral blood. This chain connects TRBV29-1 to TRBJ1-2; perhaps TRBD1 as D (5 bases). The TCR was taken from a woman in her sixties with acute or convalescent COVID-19. The CDR3 protein is CSVPMGGRGYGYTF. CDR3 in DNA: TGCAGCGTCCCAATGGGGGGTCGGGGCTATGGCTACACCTTC.